These 20 T cell receptor beta chains came from one sample sequenced in a study of naive and memory T cell subsets (dated by TCRdb to about 2017). Library generation was performed with 5' RACE. TCRdb lists the instrument as Illumina MiSeq. Four rounds of PCR, run with the SP2 primer together with nested alpha and beta constant region primers, were used to amplify the ligated cDNA. TCRdb redid the processing of the public reads, applying fastp at Q25 and MiXCR, and retained in-frame beta chains. Rows are unified per CDR3 protein, each entry keeping the most common DNA and genes. The sample contains roughly 48,000 distinct CDR3 sequences, 4.7% of them found a single time. Clones ranked in the top ten supply roughly 0.8% of the sample. A robust, sensitive protocol for the amplification, sequencing and analysis of TCRs was described in the study, in which 3' ligation of a UMI-containing oligonucleotide to TCR cDNA was used.

These TCRs come from a female donor in good health.

This clonotype appeared many times. The chain couples TRBV29-1 to TRBJ2-5; D possibly corresponds to TRBD2 (5 bases). V lost 4 bases and J lost 2, with 8 bases in between. The CDR3 has 12 residues. The germline V gene has CDR1 SQVTM and CDR2 ANQGSEA. CDR3 amino acids: CSVGLMQETQYF. The CDR3 DNA reads as TGCAGCGTTGGACTAATGCAAGAGACCCAGTACTTC.

Concerning this clonotype itself: It is unclear where the CDR3 begins or ends on the DNA, so no DNA is shown, and the CDR3 is as TCRdb lists it. V gene TRBV2 combines with J gene TRBJ1-2; whether TRBD1, the table's D call, matches the DNA was not checked. Germline CDR1 SNHLY, CDR2 FYNNEI. The CDR3 is 14 amino acids long, termini counted. This CDR3 is CASAWAGGNYGDTF.

This clonotype was counted ten times or more. The rearrangement links TRBV5-5 to TRBJ2-5; TRBD1 matches 9 bases. V dropped 4 bases and J dropped 4; count of bases not matched to a gene: 5. Germline-derived CDR1 and CDR2 are SGHKS and YYEKEE (reference sequence). The CDR3 spans 14 residues. Here the CDR3 reads CASSIGTGRETQYF. The DNA for the CDR3 is TGTGCCAGCAGCATCGGGACAGGGAGAGAGACCCAGTACTTC.

The chain employs TRBV6-1 and TRBJ2-7; 10 nucleotides agree with TRBD1. This CDR3 region has 14 residues. Germline-derived CDR1 and CDR2 are MNHNS and SASEGT. With V trimmed by 8 bases and J by 4 bases, 8 bases remained unmatched. In DNA, the CDR3 is TGTGCCAGCGGGTTCGGGACAGGGGAGTACGAGCAGTACTTC. This encodes CASGFGTGEYEQYF.

The rearrangement joins TRBV28 to TRBJ2-5; 9 bases match TRBD2. The CDR3 covers 18 residues. Germline V gene lookup returns CDR1 MDHEN and CDR2 SYDVKM. J lost 5 bases, V lost 5 bases, and 18 bases had no gene match. The CDR3 reads CASSGTLGAGGPGETQYF. CDR3 DNA: TGTGCCAGCAGTGGCACCCTCGGGGCGGGAGGGCCGGGGGAGACCCAGTACTTC.

This clonotype came up a few times. The chain employs TRBV11-2 and TRBJ2-6; D gene unclear. Trimming cost V 0 bases and J 4 bases, with 10 bases left between them. Per the germline V gene, CDR1 is SGHAT and CDR2 is FQNNGV. This CDR3 is built from 16 residues. The CDR3 is CASSLDRGTGANVLTF. The CDR3 region has the DNA TGTGCCAGCAGCTTAGACAGAGGAACAGGGGCCAACGTCCTGACTTTC.

This clonotype was recorded at least ten times. The V and J genes are TRBV20-1 and TRBJ2-2, with D possibly matching TRBD2 (6 bases). The CDR3 runs 14 residues. Germline V gives CDR1 DFQATT, CDR2 SNEGSKA (reference sequence). Written as DNA, the CDR3 is TGCAGCTCCCCTAAAGCTGGCGGGGCCGGGGAGCTGTTTTTT. This sequence encodes CSSPKAGGAGELFF.

This clonotype was seen at least ten times. J is TRBJ2-2 and V is TRBV27, with D perhaps assigned TRBD1 or TRBD2 (7 bases each). The CDR3 consists of 13 residues. Between the trimmed V and J ends, which lost 8 bases and 4 bases, there was a span of 11 bases. Looked up from germline, CDR1 is MNHEY and CDR2 is SMNVEV (reference sequence). This chain's CDR3 is CASRGDSTGELFF. CDR3 nucleotides: TGTGCCAGCCGGGGGGACAGCACCGGGGAGCTGTTTTTT.

This clonotype was detected ten times or more. J is TRBJ2-1 and V is TRBV19; 11 bases fit TRBD2. The germline gives CDR1 LNHDA, CDR2 SQIVND (reference sequence). The V and J ends lost 5 bases and 3 bases, in that order; junction bases with no gene match: 3. The CDR3 extends over 15 amino acids. The CDR3 sequence: CASSALAGDYNEQFF. The DNA for the CDR3 is TGTGCCAGTAGTGCACTAGCGGGAGACTACAATGAGCAGTTCTTC.

This clonotype was counted many times. V is TRBV20-1 and J is TRBJ2-3; D unresolved. The CDR3 is 13 residues long. Looked up from germline, CDR1 is DFQATT and CDR2 is SNEGSKA (reference sequence). V was cut by 0 bases and J by 2 bases, with 6 bases left in between. The CDR3 sequence is CSAREPSTDTQYF. The CDR3 nucleotides read TGCAGTGCTAGAGAACCGTCCACAGATACGCAGTATTTT.

The sample holds many counts of this clonotype. The chain employs TRBV14 and TRBJ2-5; D is perhaps TRBD2 (6 bases). Germline V gives CDR1 SGHDN, CDR2 FVKESK. Trimming took 5 bases from V and 2 from J, leaving 15 bases between them. CDR3 size: 15 residues. The DNA of the CDR3 is TGTGCCAGCAGCAAAGGGGACTGGCCACAAGAGACCCAGTACTTC. It codes for CASSKGDWPQETQYF.

This clonotype was recorded at least ten times. This chain links TRBV20-1 with TRBJ2-5; the match to TRBD1 covers 9 bases. V dropped 5 bases and J dropped 5; count of bases not matched to a gene: 3. This CDR3 contains 12 residues. Germline lookup yields CDR1 DFQATT and CDR2 SNEGSKA (reference sequence). The CDR3 loop reads CSARGTGETQYF. The CDR3 coding sequence is TGCAGTGCTCGTGGGACAGGGGAGACCCAGTACTTC.

This clonotype was observed many times. The rearrangement joins TRBV5-1 to TRBJ2-1; TRBD2 matches at 13 bases. This CDR3 is built from 17 residues. With V trimmed by 0 bases and J by 6 bases, 6 bases remained unmatched. The germline gives CDR1 SGHRS, CDR2 YFSETQ. The CDR3: CASSLVGLAGQSNEQFF. CDR3 in DNA: TGCGCCAGCAGCTTGGTGGGACTAGCGGGACAGTCCAATGAGCAGTTCTTC.

Relative to its sample, this clonotype is medium-sized (0.01 to 0.1%). The V gene is TRBV12-3 or TRBV12-4, the J gene TRBJ2-3, with 10 bases identical to TRBD2. The CDR3 spans 15 residues. V shed 7 bases and J 3 bases; nucleotides not matched to a gene: 7. CDR3 residues: CASTKGGLATDTQYF. The DNA of the CDR3 is TGTGCCAGCACCAAAGGGGGACTAGCGACAGATACGCAGTATTTT.

As for this clonotype: This clone may be a read error of a much larger clone one base away. J is TRBJ2-1 and V is TRBV6-6; 7 bases map to TRBD2. The germline CDR1 and CDR2 sequences are MNHNY and SVGAGI (reference sequence). The CDR3 has 16 residues. V shed 5 bases and J 3 bases; nucleotides not matched to a gene: 10. CDR3: CASSPLPSGSYNEQFF. Written as DNA, the CDR3 is TGTGCCAGCAGTCCCCTTCCTAGCGGCAGCTACAATGAGCAGTTCTTC.

A remark on this clonotype: This may be a read error: a much more frequent sequence differs by one nucleotide. The chain has TRBV4-2 and TRBJ2-2; TRBD2 matches at 13 bases. CDR1 is LGHNA and CDR2 is YNFKEQ in the germline V gene. J was trimmed by 7 bases and V by 2 bases; bases with no gene match: 7. CDR3 length: 17 residues. CDR3 sequence: CASSQLPGLAGIGELFF. Written as DNA, the CDR3 is TGTGCCAGCAGCCAATTACCGGGACTAGCGGGAATCGGGGAGCTGTTTTTT.

This clonotype was picked up many times. This chain links TRBV30 with TRBJ2-5; the D gene is possibly TRBD2 (5 bases). The ends were cut back, 2 bases at V and 4 bases at J, with 11 bases in the middle. CDR3 length: 13 amino acids. Germline V lookup: CDR1 GTSNPN, CDR2 SVGIG (reference sequence). CDR3 nucleotide sequence: TGTGCCTGGAGTCTCCTTGGACTAGAGACCCAGTACTTC. It yields the protein CAWSLLGLETQYF.

This clonotype has at least ten counts. The J gene is TRBJ2-2, the V gene TRBV3-1, with a tentative D call TRBD2 (6 bases). Germline lookup yields CDR1 LGHDT and CDR2 YNNKEL (reference sequence). V was shortened by 0 bases and J by 3 bases, with 14 bases between the two germline ends. This CDR3 has 17 amino acids. CDR3 in amino acids: CASSQDRGSLYTGELFF. For the CDR3, the DNA is TGTGCCAGCAGCCAAGATCGGGGGAGTCTGTACACCGGGGAGCTGTTTTTT.

This clonotype occurred many times. The rearrangement uses TRBV20-1 and TRBJ1-2; 7 bases are a match to TRBD1. Germline lookup yields CDR1 DFQATT and CDR2 SNEGSKA (reference sequence). V dropped 0 bases and J dropped 6; count of bases not matched to a gene: 4. This CDR3 has 13 residues. Here the CDR3 reads CSARDQQGDGYTF. The DNA of the CDR3 is TGCAGTGCTAGAGACCAGCAGGGGGATGGCTACACCTTC.

Many counts were recorded for this clonotype. This chain uses TRBV25-1 with TRBJ1-2; D might be TRBD1 (6 bases). V dropped 1 base and J dropped 8 bases, with 14 bases sitting between them. Germline V gives CDR1 MGHDK, CDR2 SYGVNS. The CDR3 runs to 14 residues. The CDR3 here is CASSEFGGGEGYTF. The CDR3, as DNA: TGTGCCAGCAGTGAATTCGGAGGGGGAGAAGGCTACACCTTC.